This T cell receptor beta chain was sequenced in a study of vaccination effects on CD4 cells after COVID-19. Study details: After the second dose, samples were taken at median day 72.

This clone was found once. The antigen is unknown. V was clipped by 1 base and J by 7 bases; unmatched bases: 1. The V gene's germline CDR1 is SGHDN and CDR2 FVKESK. The CDR3 sequence is 15 residues long. ViraFEST assay sequencing came after antigen-specific CD4+ T cells were expanded with viral peptide pools. After less than twelve days in culture, the CD4+ T cells were isolated. Each participant was given two doses of one vaccine (BNT162b2 or mRNA-1273). Some clones are missing from TCRdb's copy, which holds only in-frame ones; the method was immunoSEQ multiplex PCR. The sample holds some 22,000 clones, around four fifths seen once.

This receptor was identified in a human donor who received a COVID-19 vaccine. This material consisted of CD4+ T cells from PBMCs cultured with HCoV-NL63 spike peptides, taken after COVID-19 vaccination. V usage is TRBV14 and J usage is TRBJ2-1; 13 bases align to TRBD2. CDR3 residues: CASSQGLAGGNEQFF. CDR3 bases: TGTGCCAGCAGCCAAGGACTAGCGGGGGGTAATGAGCAGTTCTTC.